The text below deals with one TCR beta chain. Primers for the PCR totalled 60 Vbeta and 13 Jbeta. The data were produced by immunoSEQ multiplex PCR, yet TCRdb's version contains in-frame clones alone and is incomplete. This sample carries around 170,000 clones, about 72% of them seen once, and the ten largest clones take roughly 1.6%. In germline, CDR1 is WNHNN, CDR2 SYGVQD (reference sequence). V was cut by 7 bases and J by 6 bases, with 19 bases left in between. The CDR3 is 16 residues long. These data are taken from a study of cytomegalovirus exposure and HLA in healthy donors. This rearrangement joins TRBV10-1 to TRBJ1-6, with D tentatively TRBD1 (5 bases). This clonotype was obtained from a girl aged 5-17 years in good health and CMV-seronegative. The sequenced sample was PBMCs. The CDR3 sequence is CASIWGDKWCNSPLHF. The CDR3 DNA is TGCGCCAGCATCTGGGGGGATAAATGGTGTAATTCACCCCTCCACTTT.